These T cell receptor beta chains were read from a single sample in a study of T-cell reconstitution after alpha-beta-depleted transplantation in children. TCRdb itself ran the PCR reads through MiXCR, one entry per CDR3 protein. The sample lists some 600,000 distinct CDR3 sequences; roughly 13% were seen once. Sample: PBMCs, mostly from graft donor cells, taken 360 days after TCRalphabeta/CD19-depleted stem cell transplant. These TCRs come from a male patient between 5 and 17 years old who had a stem cell transplant for acute myeloid leukemia, so the T cells may come from the graft donor. CDR3s include the opening cysteine and the closing phenylalanine or tryptophan. D genes are given only for firm matches. Size is omitted from some rows. Given values are once, few, many or a class for expanded clones.

clone_size	v_call	d_call	j_call	cdr3_aa	cdr3_nt
many	TRBV13	TRBD2	TRBJ2-3	CASSTTTSGSGDTQYF	TGTGCCAGCAGCACAACGACTAGCGGGAGTGGGGATACGCAGTATTTT
-	TRBV4-3	-	TRBJ2-7	CASSPARSREQYF	TGCGCCAGCAGCCCGGCGAGATCAAGGGAGCAGTACTTC
-	TRBV7-8	-	TRBJ2-1	CASSLGPRAGSSYNEQFF	TGTGCCAGCAGCTTAGGCCCAAGGGCGGGTAGCTCCTACAATGAGCAGTTCTTC
-	TRBV6-2/TRBV6-3	TRBD2	TRBJ2-3	CASAGLAGPDTQYF	TGTGCCAGCGCTGGACTAGCGGGCCCAGATACGCAGTATTTT
many	TRBV3-1	-	TRBJ2-1	CASSQVLRTNNNEQFF	TGTGCCAGCAGCCAAGTTTTGAGGACTAACAACAATGAGCAGTTCTTC
-	TRBV12-3/TRBV12-4	-	TRBJ2-5	CASSSPTGKQETQYF	TGTGCCAGCAGTTCCCCGACTGGTAAACAAGAGACCCAGTACTTC
many	TRBV11-1	TRBD2	TRBJ2-7	CASSQGLAGLNYEQYF	TGTGCCAGCAGCCAGGGACTAGCGGGGCTTAACTACGAGCAGTACTTC
few	TRBV18	-	TRBJ1-1	CASSSGLNRQSTEAFF	TGTGCCAGCTCGTCGGGCCTAAACCGCCAGAGCACTGAAGCTTTCTTT
-	TRBV12-3/TRBV12-4	-	TRBJ1-5	CASNNGGRENQPQHF	TGTGCCAGCAACAACGGGGGCCGGGAAAATCAGCCCCAGCATTTT
-	TRBV4-2	TRBD2	TRBJ2-1	CASSQDGLAGWSSYNEQFF	TGTGCCAGCAGCCAAGACGGACTAGCGGGGTGGAGCTCCTACAATGAGCAGTTCTTC
few	TRBV7-7	-	TRBJ2-7	CASRPGVNPANYEQYF	TGTGCTAGCCGTCCCGGCGTGAATCCAGCTAACTACGAGCAGTACTTC
-	TRBV7-3	-	TRBJ2-1	CASSLTTGGVSYNEQFF	TGTGCCAGCAGCTTAACGACTGGAGGAGTCTCCTACAATGAGCAGTTCTTC
few	TRBV6-1	TRBD2	TRBJ2-7	CASTLGASGRAAEQYF	TGTGCCAGTACCCTCGGGGCTAGCGGGAGGGCCGCCGAGCAGTACTTC
few	TRBV7-7	-	TRBJ2-1	CASSFTRSNEQFF	TGTGCTAGCAGCTTTACTAGGAGCAATGAGCAGTTCTTC
-	TRBV20-1	-	TRBJ2-7	CSATGRKAYRDEQYF	TGCAGTGCTACAGGGAGGAAAGCTTACCGGGACGAGCAGTACTTC
-	TRBV10-3	-	TRBJ2-3	CAISPGVSTQYF	TGTGCCATCAGTCCGGGAGTTAGTACGCAGTATTTT
-	TRBV12-3/TRBV12-4	TRBD2	TRBJ2-5	CASSRTSGRYRSETQYF	TGTGCCAGCAGCCGGACTAGCGGGAGGTACCGTTCGGAGACCCAGTACTTC